The sequence of this TCR beta chain was determined in a study of blood T cell repertoires in COVID-19. Overall study context: Acute and convalescent COVID-19 samples came from the United States, Italy and Spain.

CDR3 length: 14 amino acids. The germline CDR1 and CDR2 sequences are MNHEY and SVGEGT. V lost 4 bases, J lost 4 bases, and 5 bases stayed unmatched. Profiling relied on immunoSEQ multiplex PCR, and the TCRdb table lists in-frame clones only, not all of them. The profile shows roughly 110,000 clones, approximately 78% of them singletons. The sequence was collected from a man aged 65 to 79 with acute or convalescent COVID-19. Material for sequencing was peripheral blood. The rearrangement joins TRBV6-2 or TRBV6-3 to TRBJ1-1; TRBD1 matches 8 bases. DNA for the CDR3: TGTGCCAGCAGTTTTCAGGGGGCAGGCACTGAAGCTTTCTTT. Residues: CASSFQGAGTEAFF.